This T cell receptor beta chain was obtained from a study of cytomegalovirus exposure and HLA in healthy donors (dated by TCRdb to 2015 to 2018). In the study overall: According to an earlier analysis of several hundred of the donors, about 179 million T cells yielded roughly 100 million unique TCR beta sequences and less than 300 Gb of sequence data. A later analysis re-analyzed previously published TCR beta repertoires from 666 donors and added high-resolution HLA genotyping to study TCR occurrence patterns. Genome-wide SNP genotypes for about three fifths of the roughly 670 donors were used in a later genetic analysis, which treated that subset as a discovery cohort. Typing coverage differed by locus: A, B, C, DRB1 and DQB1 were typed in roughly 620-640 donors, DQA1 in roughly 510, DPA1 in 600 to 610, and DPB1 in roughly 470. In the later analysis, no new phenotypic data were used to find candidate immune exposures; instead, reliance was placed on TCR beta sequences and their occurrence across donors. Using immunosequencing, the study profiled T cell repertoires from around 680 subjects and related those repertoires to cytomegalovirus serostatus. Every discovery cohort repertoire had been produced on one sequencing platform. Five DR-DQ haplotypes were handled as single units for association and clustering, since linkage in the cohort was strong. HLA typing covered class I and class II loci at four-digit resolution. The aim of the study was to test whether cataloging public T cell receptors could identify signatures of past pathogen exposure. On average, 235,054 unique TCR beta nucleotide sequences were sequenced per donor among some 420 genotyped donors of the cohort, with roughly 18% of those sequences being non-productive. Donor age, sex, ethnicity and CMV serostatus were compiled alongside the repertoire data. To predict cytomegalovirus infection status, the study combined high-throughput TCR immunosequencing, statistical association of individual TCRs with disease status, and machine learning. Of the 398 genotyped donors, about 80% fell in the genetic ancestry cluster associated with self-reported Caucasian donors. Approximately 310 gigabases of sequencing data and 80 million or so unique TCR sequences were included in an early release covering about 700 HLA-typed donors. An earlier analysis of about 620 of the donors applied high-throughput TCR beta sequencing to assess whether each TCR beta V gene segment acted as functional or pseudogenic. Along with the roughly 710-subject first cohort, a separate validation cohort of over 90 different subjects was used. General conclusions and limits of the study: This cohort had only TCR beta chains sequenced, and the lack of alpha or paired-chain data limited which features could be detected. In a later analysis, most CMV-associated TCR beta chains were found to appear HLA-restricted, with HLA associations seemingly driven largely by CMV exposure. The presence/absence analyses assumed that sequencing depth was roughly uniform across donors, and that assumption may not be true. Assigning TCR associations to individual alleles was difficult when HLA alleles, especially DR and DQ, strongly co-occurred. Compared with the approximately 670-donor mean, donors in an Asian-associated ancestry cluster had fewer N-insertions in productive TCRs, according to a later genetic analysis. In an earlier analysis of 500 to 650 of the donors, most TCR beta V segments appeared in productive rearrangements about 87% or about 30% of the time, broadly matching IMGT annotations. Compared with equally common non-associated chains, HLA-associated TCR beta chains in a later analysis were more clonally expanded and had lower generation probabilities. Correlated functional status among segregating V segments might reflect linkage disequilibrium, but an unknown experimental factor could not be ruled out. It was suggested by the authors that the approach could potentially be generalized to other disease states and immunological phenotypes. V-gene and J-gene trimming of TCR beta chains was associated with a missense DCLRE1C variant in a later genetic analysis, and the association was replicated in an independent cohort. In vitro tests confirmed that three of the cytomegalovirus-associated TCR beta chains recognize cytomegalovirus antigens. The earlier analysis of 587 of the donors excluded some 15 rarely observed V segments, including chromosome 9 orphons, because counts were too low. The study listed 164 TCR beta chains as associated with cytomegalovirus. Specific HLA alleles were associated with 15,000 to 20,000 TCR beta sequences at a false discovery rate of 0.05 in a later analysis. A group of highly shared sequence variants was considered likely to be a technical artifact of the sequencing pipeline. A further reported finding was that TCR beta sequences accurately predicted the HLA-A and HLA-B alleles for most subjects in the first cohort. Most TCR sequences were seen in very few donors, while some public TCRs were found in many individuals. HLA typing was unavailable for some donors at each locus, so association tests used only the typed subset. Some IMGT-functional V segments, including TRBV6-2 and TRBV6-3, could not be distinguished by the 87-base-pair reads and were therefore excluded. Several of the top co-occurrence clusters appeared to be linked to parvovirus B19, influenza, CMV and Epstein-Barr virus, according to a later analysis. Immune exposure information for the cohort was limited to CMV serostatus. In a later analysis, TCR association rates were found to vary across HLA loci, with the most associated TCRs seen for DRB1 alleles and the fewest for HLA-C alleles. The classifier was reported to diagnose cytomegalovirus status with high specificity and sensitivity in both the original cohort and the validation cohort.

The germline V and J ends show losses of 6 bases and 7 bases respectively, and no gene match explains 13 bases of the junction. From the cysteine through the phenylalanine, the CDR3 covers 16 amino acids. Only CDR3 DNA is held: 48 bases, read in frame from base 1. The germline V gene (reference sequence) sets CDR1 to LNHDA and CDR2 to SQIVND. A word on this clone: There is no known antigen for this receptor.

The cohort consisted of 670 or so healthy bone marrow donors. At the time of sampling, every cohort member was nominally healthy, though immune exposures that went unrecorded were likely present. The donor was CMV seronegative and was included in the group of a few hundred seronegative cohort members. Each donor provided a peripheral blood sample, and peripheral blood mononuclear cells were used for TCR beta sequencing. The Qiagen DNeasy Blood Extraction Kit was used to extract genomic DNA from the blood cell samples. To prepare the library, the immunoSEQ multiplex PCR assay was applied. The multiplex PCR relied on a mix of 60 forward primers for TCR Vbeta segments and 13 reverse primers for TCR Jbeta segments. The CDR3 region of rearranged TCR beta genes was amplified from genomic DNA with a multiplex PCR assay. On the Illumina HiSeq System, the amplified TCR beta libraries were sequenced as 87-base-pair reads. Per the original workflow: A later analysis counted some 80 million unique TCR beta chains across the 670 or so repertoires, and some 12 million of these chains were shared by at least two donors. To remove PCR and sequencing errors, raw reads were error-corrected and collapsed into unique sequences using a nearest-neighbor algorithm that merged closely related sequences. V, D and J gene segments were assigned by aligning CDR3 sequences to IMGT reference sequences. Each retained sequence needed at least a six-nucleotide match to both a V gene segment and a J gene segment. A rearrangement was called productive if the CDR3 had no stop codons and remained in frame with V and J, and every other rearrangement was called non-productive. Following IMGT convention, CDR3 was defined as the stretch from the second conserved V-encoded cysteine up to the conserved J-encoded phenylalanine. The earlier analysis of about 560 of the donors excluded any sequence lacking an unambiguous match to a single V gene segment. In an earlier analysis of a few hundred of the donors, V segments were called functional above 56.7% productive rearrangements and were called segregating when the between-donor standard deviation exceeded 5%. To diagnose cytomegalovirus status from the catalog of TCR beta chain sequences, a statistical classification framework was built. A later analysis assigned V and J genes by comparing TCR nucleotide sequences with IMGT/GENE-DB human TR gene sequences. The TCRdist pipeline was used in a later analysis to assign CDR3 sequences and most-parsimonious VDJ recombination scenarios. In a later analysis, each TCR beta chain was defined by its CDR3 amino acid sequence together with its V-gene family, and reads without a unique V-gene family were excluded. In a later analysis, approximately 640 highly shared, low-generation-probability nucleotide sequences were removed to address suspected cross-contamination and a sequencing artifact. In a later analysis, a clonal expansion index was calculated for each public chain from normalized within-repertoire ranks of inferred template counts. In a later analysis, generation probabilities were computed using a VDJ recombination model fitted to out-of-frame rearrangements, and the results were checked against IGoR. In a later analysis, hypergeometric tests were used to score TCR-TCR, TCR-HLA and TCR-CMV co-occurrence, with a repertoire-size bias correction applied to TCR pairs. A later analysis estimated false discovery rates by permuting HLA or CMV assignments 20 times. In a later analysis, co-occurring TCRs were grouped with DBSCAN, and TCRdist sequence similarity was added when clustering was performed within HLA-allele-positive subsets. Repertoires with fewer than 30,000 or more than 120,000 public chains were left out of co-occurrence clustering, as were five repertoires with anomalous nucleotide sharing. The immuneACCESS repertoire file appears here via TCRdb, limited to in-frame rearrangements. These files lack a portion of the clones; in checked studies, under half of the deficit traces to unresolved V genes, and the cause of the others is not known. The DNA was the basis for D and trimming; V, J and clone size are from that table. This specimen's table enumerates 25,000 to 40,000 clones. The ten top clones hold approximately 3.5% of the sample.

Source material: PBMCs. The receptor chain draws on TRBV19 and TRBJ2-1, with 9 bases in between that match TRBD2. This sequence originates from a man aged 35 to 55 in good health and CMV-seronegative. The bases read TGTGCCAGTAGGGGCTTAGGCCTAGCGGGAATGAATGAGCAGTTCTTC. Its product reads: CASRGLGLAGMNEQFF.